What follows is one T cell receptor beta chain and its context. Libraries were prepared by immunoSEQ multiplex PCR; TCRdb keeps only in-frame clonotypes and omits some of them. The sample lists some 50,000 clones, less than 85% occurring once. The data originate from a study of OX40 agonist ivuxolimab in advanced cancers. As for the study in general: Those enrolled were 82.7% male, with a mean age of approximately 60 years and ages from about 20 to 85.

In germline, CDR1 is MNHEY, CDR2 SVGAGI. The V gene end was trimmed by 8 bases and the J gene end by 8 bases; junction bases not matched to a gene: 11. The CDR3 has 14 amino acids. The V call is TRBV6-5, the J call TRBJ2-5, with 10 bases matching TRBD1. The sequence was obtained from an adult with an advanced solid tumor such as melanoma, head and neck, liver or kidney cancer. The starting material was CD4+ or CD8+ T cells sorted from blood, obtained in a trial of the OX40 agonist ivuxolimab. The CDR3 here is CASAGQGTAKTQYF. DNA of the CDR3: TGTGCCAGCGCGGGACAGGGGACCGCGAAAACCCAGTACTTC.